The present T cell receptor beta chain was sequenced within a study of technical replicates of blood from several donors (dated by TCRdb to about 2017). In the case of this clone: The clone's antigen remains unknown. Within one base of it there is no much larger clone, and no base qualities were kept.

CDR1 is given as SEHNR and CDR2 as FQNEAQ, both from the germline V gene (reference sequence). V and J lose 8 bases and 4 bases, and a span of 14 bases separates them. The CDR3 starts with the cysteine, ends with the phenylalanine, and has 13 residues. Only the CDR3 region is kept as DNA, spanning 39 bases read in frame from base 1. Libraries were constructed by the immunoSEQ multiplex PCR assay. This immuneACCESS table, as held by TCRdb, lists in-frame sequences with V and J called but not all clones. Of the missing ones, under half trace to an unresolved V gene in checked studies; the others have no known cause. In this sample the table shows approximately 70,000 clones, approximately 93% of which occur a single time. Of the sample, roughly 4.7% is held by the ten largest clones.

The sequence was obtained from a human donor in good health. Some clones in this sample may be carry-over from other donors' samples. The chain was built from TRBV7-9 and TRBJ1-1, and possibly TRBD1, on 6 matching bases. Sequenced sample: PBMCs. The sequence in DNA is TGTGCCAGCGTTGGGGCAGGGGTCACTGAAGCTTTCTTT. The translation is CASVGAGVTEAFF.